The source of this TCR beta chain is a study of tumor-infiltrating lymphocytes in localized non-small cell lung cancer. Study details: Resected tumor was paired with non-adjacent uninvolved lung from the same patient.

Clones were sequenced by immunoSEQ multiplex PCR, and TCRdb holds only the in-frame ones, with some missing. The sample has approximately 15,000 clones; 60% to 85% are singletons. Comments on this clone: Antigen specificity is unknown.

The CDR3 consists of 15 residues. The ends lost 6 bases at V and 1 base at J; junction bases unmatched: 10. Looked up from germline, CDR1 is SQVTM and CDR2 is ANQGSEA. Broader study findings: Available tissue quantity limited TCR sequencing to a patient subset.

This sequence was found in a human donor with non-small cell lung cancer. The sample taken for sequencing was lung tumor tissue. V and J are TRBV29-1 and TRBJ2-7; 9 positions match TRBD1. CDR3 sequence reads: CSVEGQGPASYEQYF. CDR3 bases: TGCAGCGTGGAGGGACAGGGCCCAGCTTCCTACGAGCAGTACTTC.